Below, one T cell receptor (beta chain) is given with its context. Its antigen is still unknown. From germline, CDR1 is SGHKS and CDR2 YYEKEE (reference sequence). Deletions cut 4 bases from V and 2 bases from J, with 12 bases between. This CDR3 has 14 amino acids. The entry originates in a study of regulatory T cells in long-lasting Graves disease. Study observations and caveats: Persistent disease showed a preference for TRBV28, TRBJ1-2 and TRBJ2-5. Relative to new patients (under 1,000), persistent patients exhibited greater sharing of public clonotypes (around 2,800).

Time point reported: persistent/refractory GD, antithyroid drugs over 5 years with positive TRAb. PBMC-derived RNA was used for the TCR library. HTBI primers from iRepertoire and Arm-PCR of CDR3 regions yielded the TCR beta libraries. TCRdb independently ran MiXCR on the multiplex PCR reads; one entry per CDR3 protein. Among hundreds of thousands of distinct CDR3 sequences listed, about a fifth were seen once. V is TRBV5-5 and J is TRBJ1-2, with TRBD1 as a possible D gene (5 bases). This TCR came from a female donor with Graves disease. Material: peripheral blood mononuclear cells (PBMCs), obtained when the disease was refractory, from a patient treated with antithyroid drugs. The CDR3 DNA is TGTGCCAGCAGCCTGGACACGGTCAACTATGGCTACACCTTC. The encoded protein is CASSLDTVNYGYTF.